This is a list of T cell receptor beta chains from one sample in a study of Ad26.COV2.S vaccination and SARS-CoV-2 variants. TCRdb's table, derived via immunoSEQ multiplex PCR, lists solely in-frame clones and lacks some. The sample holds roughly 420,000 clones; approximately 92% are singletons and the top ten take about 2.7%. The sample in question was peripheral blood, obtained in a trial of Ad26.COV2.S vaccine versus placebo. Receptors were obtained from a person aged 18 to 65 who received the Ad26.COV2.S COVID-19 vaccine or a placebo. Both conserved end residues are part of each CDR3. Each record gives: CDR3 length, V gene, J gene, CDR3 protein.

>16|TRBV7-6|TRBJ2-2
CASSWTSGGDTGELFF
>18|TRBV2|TRBJ1-6
CASSDGGLRRSYNSPLHF
>16|TRBV29-1|TRBJ2-1
CSVDEGSSGGYNEQFF
>13|TRBV29-1|TRBJ1-2
CSVEDARRGGYTF
>14|TRBV6-2/TRBV6-3|TRBJ2-6
CASSRSGGANVLTF
>17|TRBV9|TRBJ2-3
CASSVGAGTGVQDTQYF
>16|TRBV14|TRBJ2-6
CASSQRALSGANVLTF
>13|TRBV3-1/TRBV3-2|TRBJ2-5
CASSKAVVETQYF
>16|TRBV10-3|TRBJ1-6
CAISESPGTGNSPLHF
>15|TRBV11-1|TRBJ1-1
CASSESSGTALKAFF
>14|TRBV7-2|TRBJ1-1
CASSTDSQNTEAFF
>16|TRBV7-9|TRBJ1-1
CASSLVPGSRRTEAFF
>16|TRBV4-3|TRBJ1-5
CASSQGGTGSNQPQHF